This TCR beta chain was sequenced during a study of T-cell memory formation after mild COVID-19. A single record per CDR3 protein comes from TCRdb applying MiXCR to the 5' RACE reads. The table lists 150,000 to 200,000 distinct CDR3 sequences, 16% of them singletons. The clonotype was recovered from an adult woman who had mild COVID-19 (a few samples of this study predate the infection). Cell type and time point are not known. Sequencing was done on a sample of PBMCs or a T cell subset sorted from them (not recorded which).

CDR3 sequence (DNA): TGTGCCAGCAGCCCGGGACCGTTAGGTCGGGATACGCAGTATTTT. Its protein is CASSPGPLGRDTQYF. The genes are TRBV6-6 and TRBJ2-3; D is perhaps TRBD1 or TRBD2 (5 bases each). CDR3 length: 15 amino acids. Germline CDR1 and CDR2: MNHNY and SVGAGI (reference sequence). V lost 6 bases, J lost 6 bases, and 19 bases lay in between.